This T cell receptor (beta chain) emerged from a study of T cell repertoires in cytomegalovirus infection. Study-level findings and limits: Predominance within the ex vivo response was attributable to HLA-C-restricted CMV-specific TCR beta clonotypes.

TCRdb analysed the reads with MiXCR anew, one entry per CDR3 protein. The sample contains roughly 280,000 distinct CDR3 sequences, roughly 10% of which appear only once. This clonotype was counted only a few times. Its target is unknown. The TCR comes from a human donor in good health (CMV status not recorded). Some clones in this sample may be carry-over from other donors' samples. The specimen sequenced was PBMCs.

This chain's CDR3 is CASRPQGFTEAFF. For the CDR3, the DNA is TGTGCCAGCAGACCTCAGGGGTTCACTGAAGCTTTCTTT. J is TRBJ1-1 and V is TRBV14, with D possibly TRBD1 on 6 matching bases. Germline V CDR1 and CDR2: SGHDN, FVKESK. This CDR3 spans 13 amino acids. Trimming shortened V by 6 bases and J by 4 bases, and 12 bases separated the two germline ends. The full variable domain, completed using reference TRBV14 and TRBJ1-1, is EAGVTQFPSHSVIEKGQTVTLRCDPISGHDNLYWYRRVMGKEIKFLLHFVKESKQDESGMPNNRFLAERTGGTYSTLKVQPAELEDSGVYFCASRPQGFTEAFFGQGTRLTVV.